These 11 T cell receptor beta chains were all obtained from the same sample, sequenced in a study of post-analysis software for immune sequencing data. General study points: Four or five TRBV segments (TRBV5-6, TRBV5-1 and TRBV20-1 among them) occurred more frequently in patients than in controls.

Every TCR beta cDNA library bore unique molecular identifiers. Via MiXCR, TCRdb re-called the PCR reads, giving one row per CDR3 protein. The sample contains just over 250,000 distinct CDR3 sequences, 30% to 45% of which appear only once. No antigen has been identified for these receptors. The material sequenced was blood. These receptors were obtained from a girl aged 5 to 17 with multiple sclerosis.

This clonotype appeared many times. The rearrangement links TRBV5-6 to TRBJ2-3; TRBD2 aligns across 10 bases. Germline trimming cut 1 base from V and 5 bases from J; bases unmatched to any gene: 1. Germline loops: CDR1 SGHDT, CDR2 YYEEEE. The CDR3 covers 14 residues. The CDR3 loop is CASSLPSGGDTQYF. The CDR3 DNA reads TGTGCCAGCAGCTTGCCTAGCGGGGGAGATACGCAGTATTTT.

The V gene is TRBV12-3 or TRBV12-4, the J gene TRBJ1-2, with D possibly matching TRBD1 (6 bases). V was clipped by 5 bases and J by 3 bases, with 13 bases between them. The CDR3 has 14 residues. CDR3 coding DNA: TGTGCCAGCAGTCCCACCTCAGGGGACTATGGCTACACCTTC. It yields the protein CASSPTSGDYGYTF.

The V gene is TRBV7-3, the J gene TRBJ2-1; a possible D gene is TRBD1 (7 bases). Germline V gene sequence: CDR1 SGHTA, CDR2 FQGTGA. There are 15 residues in the CDR3. V lost 5 bases and J lost 7, with 18 bases in between. The DNA of the CDR3 is TGTGCCAGCAGCCCGGAGGGGGCTAGCAGAAATGAGCAGTTCTTC. Encoded protein: CASSPEGASRNEQFF.

This rearrangement joins TRBV7-3 to TRBJ2-1, with D unresolved. This CDR3 spans 10 amino acids. The V and J ends lost 6 bases and 8 bases respectively, with 5 bases between them. CDR1 and CDR2 from the germline V gene are SGHTA and FQGTGA. Here the CDR3 DNA reads TGTGCCAGCAGTTTTTATGAGCAGTTCTTC. This gives the protein CASSFYEQFF.

The chain employs TRBV5-1 and TRBJ1-1; the D is unclear. Between the trimmed V and J ends, which lost 2 bases and 7 bases, there was a span of 12 bases. The CDR3 totals 13 residues. Germline values: CDR1 SGHRS, CDR2 YFSETQ. This chain's CDR3 is CASSFQGSGEAFF. CDR3 bases: TGCGCCAGCAGCTTCCAAGGGTCGGGTGAAGCTTTCTTT.

The gene calls are TRBV14 and TRBJ1-1; D gene unclear. The CDR3 has 17 residues. Between the trimmed V and J ends, which lost 3 bases and 2 bases, there was a span of 19 bases. CDR1 is SGHDN, CDR2 FVKESK, per germline. In nucleotides, the CDR3 is TGTGCCAGCAGCCAGGATCTCTTGGGATCGCGAAACACTGAAGCTTTCTTT. Protein product: CASSQDLLGSRNTEAFF.

As concerns this clonotype: One end of the junction is discordant with germline, which a read error may explain. This chain connects TRBV29-1 to TRBJ2-5, with D perhaps matching TRBD1 (6 bases). The V gene's germline CDR1 is SQVTM and CDR2 ANQGSEA. The CDR3 length is 14 residues. CDR3: CSVPGHLKQEAQYF. The CDR3 coding sequence is TGCAGCGTTCCGGGACACCTAAAACAAGAGGCCCAGTACTTC.

This rearrangement joins TRBV20-1 to TRBJ2-3, with D tentatively TRBD1 or TRBD2 (5 bases each). Deletions cut 3 bases from V and 0 bases from J, with 10 bases between. The CDR3 covers 14 residues. Germline V CDR1 and CDR2: DFQATT, SNEGSKA (reference sequence). The CDR3 reads CSASREFSTDTQYF. CDR3 nucleotide sequence: TGCAGTGCTAGCAGGGAGTTCAGCACAGATACGCAGTATTTT.

With regard to this clonotype: A much more abundant neighbour one base away suggests this may be a read error. The chain recombines TRBV7-2 with TRBJ2-1, with TRBD2 as a possible D gene (6 bases). Germline values: CDR1 SGHTA, CDR2 FQGNSA. V lost 5 bases to trimming and J lost 8 bases, with 22 bases between them. The CDR3 is 16 amino acids. CDR3 sequence (DNA): TGTGCCAGCAGCGGGGGACTCTCGCCCGTACAATATGAGCAGTTCTTC. Residues: CASSGGLSPVQYEQFF.

This clonotype was found many times. The chain combines TRBV29-1 with TRBJ2-1; D unclear. The CDR3 has 14 residues. The germline V gene encodes CDR1 SQVTM and CDR2 ANQGSEA. V lost 1 base and J 8 bases, leaving 15 bases between the germline ends. Written as DNA, the CDR3 is TGCAGCGTTGAAGGTCCAACTCGTGACGATGAGCAGTTCTTC. Translation gives CSVEGPTRDDEQFF.

This clonotype was seen repeatedly, ten times or more. V is TRBV15 and J is TRBJ2-1; the D is unclear. Trimming shortened V by 5 bases and J by 8 bases, and 7 bases separated the two germline ends. Germline V gene sequence: CDR1 LNHNV, CDR2 YYDKDF (reference sequence). This CDR3 is built from 11 residues. The CDR3 sequence is CATSSGDEQFF. The CDR3, as DNA: TGTGCCACCAGCTCTGGCGATGAGCAGTTCTTC.